The 28 T cell receptor beta chains below all came from one sample that was sequenced in a study of blood T cell repertoires in COVID-19. Assay: immunoSEQ multiplex PCR; the TCRdb copy retains only in-frame clones and omits some. Of fewer than 250,000 clones in the sample, over 75% were seen once. Material: peripheral blood. The receptors come from a man in his fifties or sixties with COVID-19, enrolled during active disease.

This clone was observed once. This chain uses TRBV19 with TRBJ2-5, with TRBD1 matching 7 bases. Unmatched junction bases numbered 14, after V lost 8 bases and J lost 5 bases. The CDR3 spans 15 residues. The germline gives CDR1 LNHDA, CDR2 SQIVND (reference sequence). The CDR3 DNA is TGTGCCAGTCGTCCACTCGACAGGGTATCGGAGACCCAGTACTTC. Encoded protein: CASRPLDRVSETQYF. The full variable domain, with the rest looked up from reference TRBV19 and TRBJ2-5, is DGGITQSPKYLFRKEGQNVTLSCEQNLNHDAMYWYRQDPGQGLRLIYYSQIVNDFQKGDIAEGYSVSREKKESFPLTVTSAQKNPTAFYLCASRPLDRVSETQYFGPGTRLLVL.

The chain couples TRBV19 to TRBJ1-5; 8 bases agree with TRBD1. The CDR3 extends over 14 amino acids. V shed 4 bases, J shed 10 bases, and the junction held 9 bases outside the gene matches. In germline, CDR1 is LNHDA, CDR2 SQIVND (reference sequence). The CDR3 region has the DNA TGTGCCAGTAGTAACGGACAGGGAATGGTACCCCAGCATTTT. It encodes CASSNGQGMVPQHF.

The chain couples TRBV19 to TRBJ2-7; 7 positions agree with TRBD1. Germline V gives CDR1 LNHDA, CDR2 SQIVND (reference sequence). This CDR3 has 13 residues. With V trimmed by 3 bases and J by 6 bases, 5 bases remained unmatched. The CDR3 DNA sequence: TGTGCCAGTAGTATCAAGGGGGCGGGCGAGCAGTACTTC. Encoded protein: CASSIKGAGEQYF.

The chain is built from TRBV5-1 and TRBJ2-3; D not certain. The CDR3 is made up of 16 amino acids. CDR1 and CDR2 from the germline V gene are SGHRS and YFSETQ. The V end was cut by 0 bases, the J end by 0 bases, with 11 bases between. The CDR3 sequence: CASSLVSLSSTDTQYF. The CDR3 DNA sequence: TGCGCCAGCAGCTTGGTCAGTCTCTCTAGCACAGATACGCAGTATTTT.

The chain employs TRBV7-3 and TRBJ2-1; tentative D call: TRBD2 (6 bases). The CDR3 covers 16 residues. Trimming removed 5 bases from V and 0 bases from J, with 14 bases in between. The germline gives CDR1 SGHTA, CDR2 FQGTGA. CDR3 coding DNA: TGTGCCAGCAGCACGGACGGCGGGGACTCCTACAATGAGCAGTTCTTC. Translated, it gives CASSTDGGDSYNEQFF.

The chain employs TRBV15 and TRBJ2-3; maybe TRBD1 (6 bases). The germline V and J ends were trimmed by 0 bases and 6 bases, with 16 bases remaining between them. The CDR3 consists of 16 residues. Germline CDR1 and CDR2: LNHNV and YYDKDF (reference sequence). CDR3 in amino acids: CATSRDQVGASDTQYF. The CDR3 DNA is TGTGCCACCAGCAGAGATCAAGTGGGGGCTAGCGATACGCAGTATTTT. Full variable domain (rest looked up from reference TRBV15 and TRBJ2-3): DAMVIQNPRYQVTQFGKPVTLSCSQTLNHNVMYWYQQKSSQAPKLLFHYYDKDFNNEADTPDNFQSRRPNTSFCFLDIRSPGLGDTAMYLCATSRDQVGASDTQYFGPGTRLTVL.

This clone was found a few times. The chain links TRBV18 to TRBJ2-1; TRBD1 agrees at 7 bases. The CDR3 length is 16 residues. V shed 3 bases, J shed 0 bases, and the junction held 5 bases outside the gene matches. The germline gives CDR1 KGHSH, CDR2 LQKENI. The CDR3 nucleotides read TGTGCCAGCTCACCGACACAGGGGAGCTCCTACAATGAGCAGTTCTTC. As protein: CASSPTQGSSYNEQFF.

The rearrangement joins TRBV3-1 (or the pseudogene TRBV3-2) to TRBJ2-1; D may be TRBD1 (6 bases). V dropped 3 bases and J dropped 5 bases, with 14 bases sitting between them. CDR3 length: 15 amino acids. Per germline, CDR1 LGHDT and CDR2 YNNKEL (reference sequence). The CDR3 DNA sequence: TGTGCCAGCAGCCACCGGACAGAAGCTCACAATGAGCAGTTCTTC. Amino acid sequence: CASSHRTEAHNEQFF.

The chain uses TRBV9 and TRBJ1-4; D perhaps matches TRBD1 (5 bases). V lost 3 bases, J lost 7 bases, and 16 bases lay in between. This CDR3 is built from 15 residues. Germline CDR1 is SGDLS and CDR2 is YYNGEE. CDR3 nucleotide sequence: TGTGCCAGCAGCGCCCCGGGGGGGGTGAGTGAAAAACTGTTTTTT. Translating gives CASSAPGGVSEKLFF. The full variable domain, in which reference TRBV9 and TRBJ1-4 provide the parts outside the CDR3, is DSGVTQTPKHLITATGQRVTLRCSPRSGDLSVYWYQQSLDQGLQFLIQYYNGEERAKGNILERFSAQQFPDLHSELNLSSLELGDSALYFCASSAPGGVSEKLFFGSGTQLSVL.

This clone has only one observation. The rearrangement joins TRBV4-1 to TRBJ1-4; 9 bases are a match to TRBD1. Germline values: CDR1 MGHRA, CDR2 YSYEKL. This CDR3 has 16 amino acids. The junction had 10 bases not matched to a gene; V was cut back by 8 bases and J by 3 bases. CDR3: CASSWDRDFSNEKLFF. CDR3 DNA sequence: TGCGCCAGCTCGTGGGACAGGGATTTCTCTAATGAAAAACTGTTTTTT.

This rearrangement joins TRBV11-2 to TRBJ2-5, with a possible D match to TRBD2 (5 bases). The CDR3 extends over 16 amino acids. Germline CDR1 SGHAT, CDR2 FQNNGV. Trimming left V 1 base short and J 5 bases short, with 17 bases between. The CDR3 region has the DNA TGTGCCAGCAGCTTAGCCCTAGTGAGGGAAGGGGAGACCCAGTACTTC. It specifies CASSLALVREGETQYF.

V and J are TRBV7-9 and TRBJ2-3; D gene unclear. Trimming shortened V by 2 bases and J by 12 bases, and 24 bases separated the two germline ends. CDR3 length equals 16 residues. Germline assignment: CDR1 SEHNR and CDR2 FQNEAQ (reference sequence). The CDR3 bases are TGTGCCAGCAGCTTAACTCCAACCACGACTTCCCTTCGCCAGTATTTT. Translated: CASSLTPTTTSLRQYF.

The J gene is TRBJ1-2, the V gene TRBV30; D perhaps matches TRBD1 (5 bases). This CDR3 has 12 amino acids. Germline loops: CDR1 GTSNPN, CDR2 SVGIG (reference sequence). Trimming stripped 4 bases from V and 7 bases from J, with 13 bases between. CDR3 sequence: CAWTKAGSGYTF. CDR3 DNA: TGTGCCTGGACCAAGGCAGGGTCTGGCTACACCTTC.

The rearrangement uses TRBV30 and TRBJ1-2; the D is unclear. V was shortened by 0 bases and J by 2 bases, with 7 bases between the two germline ends. CDR3 length: 13 residues. Germline CDR1 and CDR2: GTSNPN and SVGIG (reference sequence). CDR3 loop: CAWSVSQNYGYTF. DNA for the CDR3: TGTGCCTGGAGTGTCTCACAGAACTATGGCTACACCTTC.

This rearrangement joins TRBV2 to TRBJ2-7, with TRBD1 identical over 7 bases. The length of the CDR3 is 14 residues. Trimming cost V 3 bases and J 6 bases; bases outside gene matches: 8. In germline, CDR1 is SNHLY, CDR2 FYNNEI. The CDR3 loop is CASSDRTGYFEQYF. DNA of the CDR3: TGTGCCAGCAGTGACCGGACAGGTTATTTCGAGCAGTACTTC.

This clone has at least ten counts. The genes are TRBV18 and TRBJ1-3; D not certain. There are 14 residues in the CDR3. The germline CDR1 and CDR2 sequences are KGHSH and LQKENI. Trimming stripped 3 bases from V and 4 bases from J, with 10 bases between. The CDR3 bases are TGTGCCAGCTCACCCGGCCCCAGGGGAAACACCATATATTTT. Protein: CASSPGPRGNTIYF.

The CDR3 loop is CASSVAGLDYNEQFF. The DNA for the CDR3 is TGTGCCAGCAGCGTAGCAGGGCTCGACTACAATGAGCAGTTCTTC. The gene calls are TRBV9 and TRBJ2-1, with D maybe TRBD1 (5 bases). Germline V lookup: CDR1 SGDLS, CDR2 YYNGEE. Trimming left V 0 bases short and J 3 bases short, with 10 bases between. The CDR3 sequence is 15 residues long.

Only one count was recorded for this clone. The CDR3 protein is CASSLSGMNTGELFF. The DNA of the CDR3 is TGTGCCAGCAGCCTTAGCGGGATGAACACCGGGGAGCTGTTTTTT. This sequence joins TRBV5-4 and TRBJ2-2; 8 bases fit TRBD2. Trimming cost V 4 bases and J 1 base; bases outside gene matches: 3. Germline V CDR1 and CDR2: SGHNT, YYREEE (reference sequence). This CDR3 has 15 amino acids.

The rearrangement joins TRBV3-1 (or the pseudogene TRBV3-2) to TRBJ1-1; TRBD1 agrees at 7 bases. The CDR3 loop spans 15 amino acids. V lost 3 bases, J lost 0 bases, and 4 bases stayed unmatched. Per germline, CDR1 LGHDT and CDR2 YNNKEL (reference sequence). CDR3 protein: CASSQLGTVNTEAFF. The CDR3, as DNA: TGTGCCAGCAGCCAGCTCGGGACAGTGAACACTGAAGCTTTCTTT.

The chain uses TRBV27 and TRBJ1-1; 7 bases agree with TRBD1. Per germline, CDR1 MNHEY and CDR2 SMNVEV (reference sequence). The V gene end was trimmed by 1 base and the J gene end by 5 bases; junction bases not matched to a gene: 10. This CDR3 has 16 amino acids. CDR3 sequence: CASSLWSGGLGTEAFF. DNA of the CDR3: TGTGCCAGCAGTTTATGGTCAGGGGGATTGGGTACTGAAGCTTTCTTT.

This sequence joins TRBV19 and TRBJ1-5; possible D gene TRBD1, 6 bases. V was trimmed by 6 bases and J by 4 bases, leaving 10 bases between them. This CDR3 has 13 amino acids. Germline V gene data show CDR1 as LNHDA and CDR2 as SQIVND (reference sequence). CDR3 protein: CASRSQGNQPQHF. For the CDR3, the DNA is TGTGCCAGTAGGTCACAGGGAAATCAGCCCCAGCATTTT.

J is TRBJ2-5 and V is TRBV5-1; D might be TRBD2 (6 bases). The V gene's germline CDR1 is SGHRS and CDR2 YFSETQ. The V gene lost 3 bases and the J gene lost 4 bases, with 16 bases spanning the gap. The CDR3 has 15 amino acids. This chain's CDR3 is CASSYGGTRGETQYF. CDR3 nucleotides: TGCGCCAGCAGCTACGGCGGGACCAGAGGAGAGACCCAGTACTTC.

This chain links TRBV5-4 with TRBJ1-2; possibly TRBD1 for D (5 bases). Germline V gene data show CDR1 as SGHNT and CDR2 as YYREEE (reference sequence). Trimming stripped 0 bases from V and 3 bases from J, with 12 bases between. The CDR3 extends over 15 amino acids. The CDR3 DNA reads as TGTGCCAGCAGCTTGGTGCAGGGATTCGACTATGGCTACACCTTC. Protein product: CASSLVQGFDYGYTF.

This clone was detected only a few times. V gene TRBV6-1 combines with J gene TRBJ2-7; 13 bases agree with TRBD2. This CDR3 spans 15 amino acids. Trimming removed 1 base from V and 5 bases from J; junction bases left unmatched: 2. Germline V gene data show CDR1 as MNHNS and CDR2 as SASEGT. This chain's CDR3 is CASSEGTSGSNEQYF. The CDR3 DNA follows: TGTGCCAGCAGTGAAGGGACTAGCGGGAGTAACGAGCAGTACTTC.

This chain connects TRBV5-1 to TRBJ2-5, with D perhaps matching TRBD2 (5 bases). Deletions cut 2 bases from V and 5 bases from J, with 16 bases between. CDR1 and CDR2 (germline): SGHRS, YFSETQ. This CDR3 is built from 15 residues. The CDR3 nucleotides read TGCGCCAGCAGCTTCAGAGGGATGTCTGGGGAGACCCAGTACTTC. Protein sequence: CASSFRGMSGETQYF.

This rearrangement joins TRBV5-1 to TRBJ2-5; D perhaps matches TRBD1 (6 bases). Per the germline V gene, CDR1 is SGHRS and CDR2 is YFSETQ. The CDR3 totals 16 residues. Deletions cut 4 bases from V and 1 base from J, with 17 bases between. In nucleotides, the CDR3 is TGCGCCAGCAGCCCCGGTCACACAGGGCCCCAAGAGACCCAGTACTTC. This encodes CASSPGHTGPQETQYF.

This clone was recorded once. The rearrangement uses TRBV5-1 and TRBJ1-2, with TRBD1 identical over 11 bases. The CDR3 covers 15 residues. The V and J ends lost 4 bases and 2 bases, in that order; junction bases with no gene match: 4. The V gene's germline CDR1 is SGHRS and CDR2 YFSETQ. CDR3 sequence: CASSTGTGGNYGYTF. The DNA for the CDR3 is TGCGCCAGCAGCACCGGGACAGGGGGGAACTATGGCTACACCTTC.

V usage is TRBV28 and J usage is TRBJ1-6; 9 positions match TRBD1. This CDR3 contains 16 residues. Germline assignment: CDR1 MDHEN and CDR2 SYDVKM. The V segment lost 6 bases and the J segment 6 bases; nucleotides outside the gene matches: 9. This CDR3 is CASRAGTGSTNSPLHF. Here the CDR3 DNA reads TGTGCCAGCAGGGCCGGGACAGGGTCCACTAATTCACCCCTCCACTTT.